The 2 T cell receptor beta chains below were found in one sample sequenced in a study of T cells after yellow fever vaccination. In TCRdb, the 5' RACE reads were re-called with MiXCR into one record per CDR3 protein. The sample includes some 320,000 distinct CDR3 sequences, 4.1% seen only once; the top ten take 20% to 25%. This specimen was PBMCs, taken 5 days after the yellow fever booster vaccination. These receptors originate from a man younger than 35 who received the YFV17D yellow fever vaccine.

This clonotype was observed at least ten times. V is TRBV5-4 and J is TRBJ2-3, with D maybe TRBD2 (5 bases). Per the germline V gene, CDR1 is SGHNT and CDR2 is YYREEE (reference sequence). This CDR3 is built from 16 residues. V shed 7 bases and J shed 2 bases, with 20 bases lying between them. The CDR3 bases are TGTGCCAGCTCCGGGGAGACTTATACTTTCACAGATACGCAGTATTTT. Residues: CASSGETYTFTDTQYF. The full variable domain, in which reference TRBV5-4 and TRBJ2-3 provide the parts outside the CDR3, is ETGVTQSPTHLIKTRGQQVTLRCSSQSGHNTVSWYQQALGQGPQFIFQYYREEENGRGNFPPRFSGLQFPNYSSELNVNALELDDSALYLCASSGETYTFTDTQYFGPGTRLTVL.

Ten or more counts support this clonotype. The rearrangement links TRBV7-2 to TRBJ2-1, with D uncertain. The V end was cut by 1 base, the J end by 8 bases, with 24 bases between. Germline V gene lookup returns CDR1 SGHTA and CDR2 FQGNSA. This CDR3 is 18 amino acids long. CDR3 in DNA: TGTGCCAGCAGCTTAGAATCGCCCGGACCCAGGTCGATCGATGAGCAGTTCTTC. Its translation is CASSLESPGPRSIDEQFF.